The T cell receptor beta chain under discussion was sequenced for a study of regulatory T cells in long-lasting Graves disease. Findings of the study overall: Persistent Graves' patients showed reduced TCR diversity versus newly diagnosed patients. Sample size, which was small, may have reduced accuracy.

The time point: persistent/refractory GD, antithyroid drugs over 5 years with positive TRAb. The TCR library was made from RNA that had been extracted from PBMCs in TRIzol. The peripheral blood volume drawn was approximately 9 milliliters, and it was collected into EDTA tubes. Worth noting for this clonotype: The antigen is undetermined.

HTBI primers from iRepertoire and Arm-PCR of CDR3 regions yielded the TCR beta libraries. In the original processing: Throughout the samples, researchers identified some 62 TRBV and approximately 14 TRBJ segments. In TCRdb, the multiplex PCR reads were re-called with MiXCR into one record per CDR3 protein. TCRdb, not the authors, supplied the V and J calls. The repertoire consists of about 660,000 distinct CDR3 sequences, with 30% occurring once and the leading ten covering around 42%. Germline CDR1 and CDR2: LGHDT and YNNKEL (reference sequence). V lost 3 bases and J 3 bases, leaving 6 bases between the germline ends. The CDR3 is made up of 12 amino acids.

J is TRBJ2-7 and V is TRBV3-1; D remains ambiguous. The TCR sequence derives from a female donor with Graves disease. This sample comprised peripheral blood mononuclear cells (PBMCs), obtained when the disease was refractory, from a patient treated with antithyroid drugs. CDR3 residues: CASSHRDYEQYF. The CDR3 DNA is TGTGCCAGCAGCCATAGGGACTACGAGCAGTACTTC.